This T cell receptor beta chain was identified in a study of beta chain features in type 1 diabetes. Study-wide results and limits: Because the template was cDNA, high-expressing cells might be over-represented. Patients with Type 1 diabetes showed moderately but significantly shorter TCRB CDR3s in all four CD4+ subsets. Shorter templates might be favored by PCR, equally in patients and controls.

The sample holds a few counts of this clone. What it binds is unknown. Stem cell-like memory, regulatory, central memory and naive CD4+ cells were sorted via CD45RO/CCR7/CD25/CD127/CD95/CD27. Sequenced material consisted of expressed TCRB transcripts (all of the isolated RNA was reverse transcribed). Using immunoSEQ multiplex PCR, the repertoire was profiled, and TCRdb retains in-frame clones only, with some absent. Among under 950,000 clones listed, roughly 15% were seen once. This CDR3 is built from 17 residues. The germline gives CDR1 SGHDN, CDR2 FVKESK. V lost 0 bases and J lost 1, with 14 bases in between.

The TCR was taken from a woman in her late teens or twenties in good health. The sequencing sample was made of naive CD4+ T cells from blood. This chain links TRBV14 with TRBJ2-3; possible D gene TRBD1, 5 bases. The CDR3 is CASSQDVRDAGTDTQYF. In DNA form, the CDR3 reads TGTGCCAGCAGCCAAGACGTCAGGGATGCGGGCACAGATACGCAGTATTTT.